This T cell receptor beta chain was recorded in a study of cytomegalovirus exposure and HLA in healthy donors. Study-level information: An earlier analysis found around 100 million unique TCR beta sequences from about 190 million T cells. Within an early data release were about 85 million unique TCRs drawn from HLA-typed donors.

60 Vbeta and 13 Jbeta primers were used in PCR. Using immunoSEQ multiplex PCR, the repertoire was profiled, and TCRdb retains in-frame clones only, with some absent. The sample includes 95,000 to 130,000 clones, 8% to 10% seen only once; the top ten take 3% to 3.5%. The CDR3 runs 14 residues. Germline V gene sequence: CDR1 SEHNR, CDR2 FQNEAQ (reference sequence). Trimming took off 5 bases at V and 3 bases at J, with 13 bases between the two ends. The sequenced material came from PBMCs. The V gene is TRBV7-9, the J gene TRBJ1-1, with unresolved D. The TCR was taken from a man between 25 and 39 years old in good health and CMV-seronegative. The CDR3 DNA sequence: TGTGCCAGCAGCAGAGCAGGATGGGACACTGAAGCTTTCTTT. Encoded protein: CASSRAGWDTEAFF. Combining the CDR3 with reference TRBV7-9 and TRBJ1-1 gives the whole variable domain DTGVSQNPRHKITKRGQNVTFRCDPISEHNRLYWYRQTLGQGPEFLTYFQNEAQLEKSRLLSDRFSAERPKGSFSTLEIQRTEQGDSAMYLCASSRAGWDTEAFFGQGTRLTVV.